This T cell receptor (beta chain) was recorded in a study of blood T cell repertoires in COVID-19. The CDR3 covers 17 residues. Assay: immunoSEQ multiplex PCR; the TCRdb copy retains only in-frame clones and omits some. Counted here are about 190,000 clones, around 80% occurring once; the ten biggest clones make up about 15%. The specimen sequenced was peripheral blood. This receptor was identified in a young man with active or convalescent COVID-19. J is TRBJ2-7 and V is TRBV21-1; the table names TRBD1, a call not compared with the DNA. TRBV21-1 is a documented pseudogene. The CDR3 bases are TGTGCCAGCACCCATCGACCTGACCGGACAGGGTGCAACGAGCAGTACGTC. It translates to CASTHRPDRTGCNEQYV.